This TCR beta chain was obtained from a study of Ad26.COV2.S vaccination and SARS-CoV-2 variants. General study findings and limits: Using TCR breadth and depth analyses may have led to underestimated total T cell responses. It was reported that spike-specific CD8+ and CD4+ T cell responses were substantially broad after vaccination.

This CDR3 region has 17 residues. V shed 4 bases and J 5 bases; nucleotides not matched to a gene: 9. CDR1 SGDLS and CDR2 YYNGEE come from the germline V gene. A single count supports this clone. Its antigen is undetermined. This table comes from immunoSEQ multiplex PCR, and its TCRdb copy is limited to in-frame clones, with some not included. This repertoire shows about 94,000 clones, around 82% found once; its top ten account for around a sixth. The V call is TRBV9, the J call TRBJ2-3, with TRBD2 matching 14 bases. The receptor was derived from a human donor who had recovered from COVID-19. The source material was peripheral blood, sampled after recovery from COVID-19. DNA of the CDR3: TGTGCCAGCAGCCCACGACTAGCGGGAGGGCCGGGAGATACGCAGTATTTT. Amino acid sequence: CASSPRLAGGPGDTQYF.